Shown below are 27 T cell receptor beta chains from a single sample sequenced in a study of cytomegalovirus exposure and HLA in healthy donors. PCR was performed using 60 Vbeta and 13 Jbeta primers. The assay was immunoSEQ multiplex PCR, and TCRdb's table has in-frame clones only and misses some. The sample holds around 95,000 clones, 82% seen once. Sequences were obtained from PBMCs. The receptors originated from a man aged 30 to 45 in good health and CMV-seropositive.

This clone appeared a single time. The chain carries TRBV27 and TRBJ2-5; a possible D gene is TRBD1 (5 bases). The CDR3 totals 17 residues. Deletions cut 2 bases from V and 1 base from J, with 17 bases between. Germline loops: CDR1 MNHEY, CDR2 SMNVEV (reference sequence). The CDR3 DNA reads TGTGCCAGCAGTTTAACCCCAGTCAGGGCGTCCCAAGAGACCCAGTACTTC. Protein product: CASSLTPVRASQETQYF.

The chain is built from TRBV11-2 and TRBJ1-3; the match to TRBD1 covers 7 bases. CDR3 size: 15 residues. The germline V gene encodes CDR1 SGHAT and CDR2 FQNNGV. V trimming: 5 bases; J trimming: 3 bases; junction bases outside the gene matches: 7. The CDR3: CASSPQGDGGNTIYF. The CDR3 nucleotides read TGTGCCAGCAGCCCGCAGGGGGACGGTGGAAACACCATATATTTT. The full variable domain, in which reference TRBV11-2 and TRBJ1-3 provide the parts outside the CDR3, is EAGVAQSPRYKIIEKRQSVAFWCNPISGHATLYWYQQILGQGPKLLIQFQNNGVVDDSQLPKDRFSAERLKGVDSTLKIQPAKLEDSAVYLCASSPQGDGGNTIYFGEGSWLTVV.

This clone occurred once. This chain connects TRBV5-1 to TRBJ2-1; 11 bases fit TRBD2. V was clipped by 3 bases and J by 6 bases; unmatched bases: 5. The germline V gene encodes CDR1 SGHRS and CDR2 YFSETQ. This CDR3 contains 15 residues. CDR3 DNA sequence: TGCGCCAGCAGCTCCACTAGCGGGAGTTTCAATGAGCAGTTCTTC. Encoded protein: CASSSTSGSFNEQFF.

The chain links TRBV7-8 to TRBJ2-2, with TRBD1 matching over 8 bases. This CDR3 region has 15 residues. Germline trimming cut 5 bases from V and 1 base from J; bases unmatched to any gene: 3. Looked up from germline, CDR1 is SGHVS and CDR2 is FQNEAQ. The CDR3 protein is CASSPGTGNTGELFF. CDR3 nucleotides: TGTGCCAGCAGCCCAGGGACAGGGAACACCGGGGAGCTGTTTTTT.

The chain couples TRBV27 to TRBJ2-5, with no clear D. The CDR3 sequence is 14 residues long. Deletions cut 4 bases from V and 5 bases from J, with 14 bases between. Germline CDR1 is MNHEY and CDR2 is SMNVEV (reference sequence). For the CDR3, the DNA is TGTGCCAGCAGTTCCTCAACGGGTCTTGAGACCCAGTACTTC. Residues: CASSSSTGLETQYF.

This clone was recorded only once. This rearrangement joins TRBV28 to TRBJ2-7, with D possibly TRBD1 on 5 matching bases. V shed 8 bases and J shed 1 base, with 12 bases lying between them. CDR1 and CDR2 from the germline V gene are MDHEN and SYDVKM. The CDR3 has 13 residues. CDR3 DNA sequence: TGTGCCAGCGGGGCGGCACCTTCCTACGAGCAGTACTTC. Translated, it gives CASGAAPSYEQYF.

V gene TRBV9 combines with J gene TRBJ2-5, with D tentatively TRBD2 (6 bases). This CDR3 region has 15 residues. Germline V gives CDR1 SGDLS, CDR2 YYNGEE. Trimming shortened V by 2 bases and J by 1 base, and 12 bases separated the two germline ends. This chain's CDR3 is CASSVLSSGQETQYF. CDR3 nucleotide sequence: TGTGCCAGCAGCGTTCTAAGTAGCGGCCAAGAGACCCAGTACTTC.

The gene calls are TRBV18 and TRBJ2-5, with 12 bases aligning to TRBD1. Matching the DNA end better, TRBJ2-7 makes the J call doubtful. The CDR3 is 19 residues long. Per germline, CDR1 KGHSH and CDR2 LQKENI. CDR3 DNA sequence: TGTGCCAGCTCACTAGCTTCCGGGACAGGGGGCCTCAGCTCCTACGAGCAGTACTTC. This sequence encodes CASSLASGTGGLSSYEQYF.

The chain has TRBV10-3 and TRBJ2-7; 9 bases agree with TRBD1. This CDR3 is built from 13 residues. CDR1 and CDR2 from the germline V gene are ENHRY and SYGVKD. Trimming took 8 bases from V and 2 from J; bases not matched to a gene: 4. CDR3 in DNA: TGTGCCATCCGGGGACAGGGTCCCTACGAGCAGTACTTC. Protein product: CAIRGQGPYEQYF.

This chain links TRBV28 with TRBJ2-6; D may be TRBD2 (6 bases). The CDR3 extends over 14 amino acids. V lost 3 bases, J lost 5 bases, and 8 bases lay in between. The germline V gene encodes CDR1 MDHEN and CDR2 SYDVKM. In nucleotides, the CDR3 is TGTGCCAGCAGTTTGGGGGGAAGGGCCAACGTCCTGACTTTC. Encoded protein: CASSLGGRANVLTF. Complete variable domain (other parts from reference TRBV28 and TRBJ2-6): DVKVTQSSRYLVKRTGEKVFLECVQDMDHENMFWYRQDPGLGLRLIYFSYDVKMKEKGDIPEGYSVSREKKERFSLILESASTNQTSMYLCASSLGGRANVLTFGAGSRLTVL.

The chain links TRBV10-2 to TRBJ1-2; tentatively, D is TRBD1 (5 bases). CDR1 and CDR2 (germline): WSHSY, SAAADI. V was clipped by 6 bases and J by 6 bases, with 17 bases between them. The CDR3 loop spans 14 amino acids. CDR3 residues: CASSPGGSANGYTF. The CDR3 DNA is TGCGCCAGCAGCCCCGGGGGGTCAGCGAATGGCTACACCTTC.

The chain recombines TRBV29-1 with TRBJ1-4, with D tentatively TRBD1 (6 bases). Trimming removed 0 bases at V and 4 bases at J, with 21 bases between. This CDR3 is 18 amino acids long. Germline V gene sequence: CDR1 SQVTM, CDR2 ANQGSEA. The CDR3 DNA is TGCAGCGTTGAAGATAAGGGGGGGCCCCCGATGCATAATGAAAAACTGTTTTTT. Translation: CSVEDKGGPPMHNEKLFF.

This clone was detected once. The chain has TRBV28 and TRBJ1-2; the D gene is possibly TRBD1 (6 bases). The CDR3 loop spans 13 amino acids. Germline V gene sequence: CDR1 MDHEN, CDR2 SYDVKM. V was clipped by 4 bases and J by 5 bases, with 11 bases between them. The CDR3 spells CASSSGAGYGYTF. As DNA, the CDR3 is TGTGCCAGCAGTTCAGGGGCAGGGTATGGCTACACCTTC.

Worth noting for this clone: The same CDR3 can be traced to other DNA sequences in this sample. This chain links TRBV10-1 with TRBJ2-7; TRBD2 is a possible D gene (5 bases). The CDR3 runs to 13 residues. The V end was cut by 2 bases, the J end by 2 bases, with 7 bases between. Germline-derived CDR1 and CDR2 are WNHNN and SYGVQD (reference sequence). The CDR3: CASSEAGTYEQYF. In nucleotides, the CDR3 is TGCGCCAGCAGTGAGGCCGGGACCTACGAGCAGTACTTC.

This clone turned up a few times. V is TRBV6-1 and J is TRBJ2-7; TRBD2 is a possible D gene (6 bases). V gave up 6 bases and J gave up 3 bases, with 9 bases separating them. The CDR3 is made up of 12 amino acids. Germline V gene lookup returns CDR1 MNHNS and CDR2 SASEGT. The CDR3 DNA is TGTGCCAGCAGAGGGACTGTCTACGAGCAGTACTTC. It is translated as CASRGTVYEQYF.

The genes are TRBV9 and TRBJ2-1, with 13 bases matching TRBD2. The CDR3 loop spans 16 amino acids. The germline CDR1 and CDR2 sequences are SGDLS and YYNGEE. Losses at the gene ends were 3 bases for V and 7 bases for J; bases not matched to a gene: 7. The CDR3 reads CASSEPGLAGLNEQFF. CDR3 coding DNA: TGTGCCAGCAGCGAACCGGGACTAGCGGGACTGAATGAGCAGTTCTTC.

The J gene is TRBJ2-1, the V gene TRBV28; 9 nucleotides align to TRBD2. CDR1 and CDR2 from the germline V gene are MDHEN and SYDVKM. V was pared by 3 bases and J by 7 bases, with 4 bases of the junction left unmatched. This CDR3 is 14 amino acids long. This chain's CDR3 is CASSLAGGENEQFF. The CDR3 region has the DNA TGTGCCAGCAGTTTGGCGGGAGGGGAAAATGAGCAGTTCTTC.

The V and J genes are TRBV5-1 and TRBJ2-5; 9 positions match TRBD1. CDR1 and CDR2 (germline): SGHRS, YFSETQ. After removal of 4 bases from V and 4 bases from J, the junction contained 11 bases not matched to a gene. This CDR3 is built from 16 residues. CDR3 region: CASSPPGTGTGETQYF. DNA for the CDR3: TGCGCCAGCAGCCCCCCCGGGACAGGGACCGGAGAGACCCAGTACTTC.

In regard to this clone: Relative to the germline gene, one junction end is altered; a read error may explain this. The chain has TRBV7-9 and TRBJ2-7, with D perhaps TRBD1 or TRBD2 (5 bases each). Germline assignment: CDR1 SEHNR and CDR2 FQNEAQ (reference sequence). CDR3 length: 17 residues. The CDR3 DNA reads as TGTTCCAGCAGCTTAGGGGAGTTCAGGCCTAGCTCCTACGAGCAGTACTTC. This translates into CSSSLGEFRPSSYEQYF.

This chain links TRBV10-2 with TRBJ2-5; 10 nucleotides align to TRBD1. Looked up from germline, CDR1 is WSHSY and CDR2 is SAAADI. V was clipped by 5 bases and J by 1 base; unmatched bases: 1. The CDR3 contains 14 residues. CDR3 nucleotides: TGCGCCAGCAGTCGGGACAGGGGCCAAGAGACCCAGTACTTC. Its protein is CASSRDRGQETQYF.

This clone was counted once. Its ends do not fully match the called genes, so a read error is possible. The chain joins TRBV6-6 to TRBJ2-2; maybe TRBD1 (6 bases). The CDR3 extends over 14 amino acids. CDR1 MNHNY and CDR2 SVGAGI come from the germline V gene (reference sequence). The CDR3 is CASSRVRDTGELLF. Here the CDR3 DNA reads TGTGCCAGCAGCAGGGTTAGGGACACCGGGGAGCTGCTTTTT.

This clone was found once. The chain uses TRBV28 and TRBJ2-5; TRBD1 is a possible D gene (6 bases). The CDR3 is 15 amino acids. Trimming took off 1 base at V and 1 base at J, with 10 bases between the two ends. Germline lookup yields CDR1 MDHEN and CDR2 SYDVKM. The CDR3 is CASSLSVQGQETQYF. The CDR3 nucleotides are TGTGCCAGCAGTTTATCGGTACAGGGCCAAGAGACCCAGTACTTC.

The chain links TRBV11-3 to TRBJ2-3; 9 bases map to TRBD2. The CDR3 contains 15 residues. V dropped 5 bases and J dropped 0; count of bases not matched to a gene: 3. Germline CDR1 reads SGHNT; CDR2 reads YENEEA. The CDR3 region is CASSQGTSSTDTQYF. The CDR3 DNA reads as TGTGCCAGCAGCCAAGGGACTAGCAGCACAGATACGCAGTATTTT.

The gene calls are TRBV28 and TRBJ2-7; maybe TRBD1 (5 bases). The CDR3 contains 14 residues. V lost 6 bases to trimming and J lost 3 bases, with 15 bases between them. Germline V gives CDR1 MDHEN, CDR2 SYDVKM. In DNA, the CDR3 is TGTGCCAGCAGGGGGTCAGGGTCGGGCTACGAGCAGTACTTC. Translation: CASRGSGSGYEQYF.

The CDR3 here is CASSSRTGNYEQYF. CDR3 coding DNA: TGTGCCAGCAGCTCCAGGACAGGGAACTACGAGCAGTACTTC. The chain recombines TRBV13 with TRBJ2-5, with 8 positions matching TRBD1. The J call may be in error: the DNA end matches TRBJ2-7 better. This CDR3 is built from 14 residues. CDR1 is PRHDT, CDR2 FYEKMQ, per germline (reference sequence).

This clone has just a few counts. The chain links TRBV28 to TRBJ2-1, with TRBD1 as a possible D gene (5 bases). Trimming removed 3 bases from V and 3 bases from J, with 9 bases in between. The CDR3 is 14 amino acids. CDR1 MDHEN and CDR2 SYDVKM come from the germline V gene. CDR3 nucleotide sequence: TGTGCCAGCAGTTTCACAGGCAACTACAATGAGCAGTTCTTC. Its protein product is CASSFTGNYNEQFF. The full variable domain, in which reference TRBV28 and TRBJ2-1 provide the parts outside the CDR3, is DVKVTQSSRYLVKRTGEKVFLECVQDMDHENMFWYRQDPGLGLRLIYFSYDVKMKEKGDIPEGYSVSREKKERFSLILESASTNQTSMYLCASSFTGNYNEQFFGPGTRLTVL.

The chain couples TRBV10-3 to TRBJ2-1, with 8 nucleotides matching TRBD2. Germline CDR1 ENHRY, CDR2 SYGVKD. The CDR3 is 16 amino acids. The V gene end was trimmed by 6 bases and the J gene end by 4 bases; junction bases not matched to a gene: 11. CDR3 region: CAIRREGASGYNEQFF. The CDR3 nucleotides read TGTGCCATCAGACGGGAGGGTGCCTCGGGGTACAATGAGCAGTTCTTC.